One and the same sample provided the 15 T cell receptor beta chains below, sequenced in a study of shared clonotypes between healthy human individuals (TCRdb year 2020). To prepare the library, the immunoSEQ multiplex PCR assay was applied. This immuneACCESS table, as held by TCRdb, lists in-frame sequences with V and J called but not all clones. Of the missing ones, under half trace to an unresolved V gene in checked studies; the others have no known cause. Here the sample has roughly 2,500,000 clones; under 95% occur a single time. 0.36% of the sample comes from the top ten. Material: naive CD4+ T cells from PBMCs. The cell subset or site tag for this specimen amounts to: CD45RA+ positively selected. Receptors were obtained from a man aged 18-30 years in good health. Some clones in this sample may be carry-over from other donors' samples.

V gene TRBV6-6 combines with J gene TRBJ2-2; TRBD2 matches 7 bases. From germline, CDR1 is MNHNY and CDR2 SVGAGI (reference sequence). The J segment lost 5 bases and the V segment lost 4 bases, leaving 7 bases of the junction unmatched. The CDR3 spans 15 residues. DNA for the CDR3: TGTGCCAGCAGTTTCCGGGACTATGGTACCGGGGAGCTGTTTTTT. Translation: CASSFRDYGTGELFF.

A single count supports this clone. The chain links TRBV7-2 to TRBJ2-7; perhaps TRBD2 as D (5 bases). Per the germline V gene, CDR1 is SGHTA and CDR2 is FQGNSA. This CDR3 comprises 16 residues. Trimming shortened V by 5 bases and J by 2 bases, and 19 bases separated the two germline ends. CDR3 in DNA: TGTGCCAGCAGCCTAGGAGGTTTCGGGCTTCCCTACGAGCAGTACTTC. This encodes CASSLGGFGLPYEQYF.

This CDR3 reads CASSLITHEQFF. The CDR3 DNA is TGTGCCAGCAGTTTAATCACCCATGAGCAGTTCTTC. The chain joins TRBV28 to TRBJ2-1; D is unclear. Trimming took 2 bases from V and 8 from J, leaving 7 bases between them. There are 12 residues in the CDR3. CDR1 and CDR2 (germline): MDHEN, SYDVKM.

V is TRBV10-2 and J is TRBJ1-5, with 9 bases lining up with TRBD1. V gave up 3 bases and J gave up 4 bases; unmatched junction bases: 10. CDR1 and CDR2 (germline): WSHSY, SAAADI. The CDR3 sequence is 17 residues long. Written as DNA, the CDR3 is TGCGCCAGCAGTGACTCCAACCCGGGACAGGGAAATCAGCCCCAGCATTTT. It translates to CASSDSNPGQGNQPQHF.

This chain uses TRBV27 with TRBJ1-2; 7 bases fit TRBD1. In germline, CDR1 is MNHEY, CDR2 SMNVEV (reference sequence). This CDR3 region has 14 residues. V trimming: 3 bases; J trimming: 4 bases; junction bases outside the gene matches: 5. The CDR3 region is CASSLVRGSYGYTF. DNA of the CDR3: TGTGCCAGCAGTTTGGTCAGGGGGTCCTATGGCTACACCTTC.

The chain couples TRBV5-5 to TRBJ1-3; no clear D gene. Per germline, CDR1 SGHKS and CDR2 YYEKEE (reference sequence). The CDR3 totals 13 residues. Trimming pared 0 bases from V and 15 bases from J, leaving 16 bases between. Here the CDR3 reads CASSLGTEELRYF. As DNA, the CDR3 is TGTGCCAGCAGCTTGGGGACGGAGGAACTGCGATATTTT.

The gene calls are TRBV7-8 and TRBJ2-7; D remains ambiguous. Between the trimmed V and J ends, which lost 6 bases and 1 base, there was a span of 13 bases. The CDR3 has 14 amino acids. CDR1 is SGHVS, CDR2 FQNEAQ, per germline. The CDR3 DNA follows: TGTGCCAGCAGGCTTAGGCTACAGTCCTACGAGCAGTACTTC. Translated: CASRLRLQSYEQYF.

The rearrangement joins TRBV5-1 to TRBJ2-2; 7 nucleotides line up with TRBD2. The V and J ends lost 9 bases and 4 bases, in that order; junction bases with no gene match: 12. CDR1 is SGHRS and CDR2 is YFSETQ in the germline V gene. The CDR3 sequence is 15 residues long. CDR3 bases: TGCGCCACAGGGAATGGACTAGTGGGCACCGGGGAGCTGTTTTTT. Amino acids: CATGNGLVGTGELFF.

The V gene is TRBV28, the J gene TRBJ1-1; D might be TRBD1 (5 bases). V was cut by 6 bases and J by 3 bases, with 11 bases left in between. Germline V gene sequence: CDR1 MDHEN, CDR2 SYDVKM. The CDR3 has 13 amino acids. The CDR3 protein is CASSWGWDTEAFF. CDR3 bases: TGTGCCAGCAGCTGGGGGTGGGACACTGAAGCTTTCTTT.

The J gene is TRBJ2-7, the V gene TRBV7-2; 12 nucleotides match TRBD2. CDR1 SGHTA and CDR2 FQGNSA come from the germline V gene. Losses at the gene ends were 1 base for V and 5 bases for J; bases not matched to a gene: 3. The CDR3 is made up of 15 amino acids. The CDR3 region is CASSLVTSGRHEQYF. CDR3 coding DNA: TGTGCCAGCAGCTTAGTGACTAGCGGGAGACACGAGCAGTACTTC.

This chain joins TRBV7-3 and TRBJ2-3; D is perhaps TRBD2 (5 bases). Deletions cut 1 base from V and 4 bases from J, with 9 bases between. Looked up from germline, CDR1 is SGHTA and CDR2 is FQGTGA. There are 14 residues in the CDR3. CDR3 DNA: TGTGCCAGCAGCTTAAAGCGGATCCCAGATACGCAGTATTTT. This encodes CASSLKRIPDTQYF.

The chain has TRBV30 and TRBJ2-1; tentatively, D is TRBD1 (6 bases). The CDR3 loop spans 12 amino acids. Germline CDR1 and CDR2: GTSNPN and SVGIG (reference sequence). V was cut by 3 bases and J by 9 bases, with 12 bases left in between. Here the CDR3 reads CAWRITGTEQFF. The CDR3 DNA is TGTGCCTGGAGGATTACAGGGACTGAGCAGTTCTTC.

With respect to this clone: Additional DNA sequences in this sample encode the identical CDR3. J is TRBJ1-1 and V is TRBV5-1, with a weak D call TRBD1 (5 bases). The CDR3 is 14 residues long. The ends were cut back, 4 bases at V and 5 bases at J, with 15 bases in the middle. CDR1 is SGHRS, CDR2 YFSETQ, per germline. The CDR3 region is CASSLQGGGTEAFF. CDR3 sequence (DNA): TGCGCCAGCAGCCTTCAGGGAGGTGGTACTGAAGCTTTCTTT.

V usage is TRBV9 and J usage is TRBJ1-3, with 9 nucleotides matching TRBD1. J gave up 8 bases and V 2 bases, and 14 bases lay outside the gene matches. CDR1 and CDR2 from the germline V gene are SGDLS and YYNGEE. This CDR3 is built from 17 residues. CDR3 in DNA: TGTGCCAGCAGCGTCTCCACACAGGGGGCGCAGGGAGACACCATATATTTT. Its protein product is CASSVSTQGAQGDTIYF.

The chain recombines TRBV6-1 with TRBJ2-2; no clear D. The V and J ends lost 6 bases and 5 bases respectively, with 4 bases between them. This CDR3 comprises 11 residues. Germline CDR1 MNHNS, CDR2 SASEGT. CDR3 loop: CASRFTGELFF. CDR3 nucleotides: TGTGCCAGCAGGTTTACCGGGGAGCTGTTTTTT.